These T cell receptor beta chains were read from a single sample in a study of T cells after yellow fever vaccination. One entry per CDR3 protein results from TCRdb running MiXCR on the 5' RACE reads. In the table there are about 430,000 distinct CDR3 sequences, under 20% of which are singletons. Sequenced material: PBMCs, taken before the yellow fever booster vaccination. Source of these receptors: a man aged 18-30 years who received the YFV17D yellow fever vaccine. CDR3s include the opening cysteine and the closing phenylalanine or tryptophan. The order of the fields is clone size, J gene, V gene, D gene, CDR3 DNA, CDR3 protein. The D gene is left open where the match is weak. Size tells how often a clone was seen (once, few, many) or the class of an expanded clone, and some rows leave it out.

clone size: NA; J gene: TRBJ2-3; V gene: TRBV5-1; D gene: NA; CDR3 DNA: TGCGCCAGCAGCTGGGCGATTAGGGATACGCAGTATTTT; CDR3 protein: CASSWAIRDTQYF
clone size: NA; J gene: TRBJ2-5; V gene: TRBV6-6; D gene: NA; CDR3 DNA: TGTGCCAGCAGTCACCCCCGCTTCGGGGGTGAGACCCAGTACTTC; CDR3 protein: CASSHPRFGGETQYF
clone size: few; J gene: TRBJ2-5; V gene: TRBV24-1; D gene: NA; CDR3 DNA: TGTGCCACCAGTCCCTCGACAGGATTGGGGGAGACCCAGTACTTC; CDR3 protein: CATSPSTGLGETQYF
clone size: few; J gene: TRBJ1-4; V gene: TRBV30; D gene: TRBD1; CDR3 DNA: TGTGCCTGGAGTCCAGGACAGGGGACAGAAAAACTGTTTTTT; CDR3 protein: CAWSPGQGTEKLFF
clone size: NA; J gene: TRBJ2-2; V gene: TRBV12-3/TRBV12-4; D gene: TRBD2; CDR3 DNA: TGTGCCAGCAGTTTTTTGACTAGCGACACCGGGGAGCTGTTTTTT; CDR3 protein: CASSFLTSDTGELFF
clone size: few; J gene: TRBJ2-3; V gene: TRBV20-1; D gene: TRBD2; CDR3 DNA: TGCAGTGCTAACAGCGGGGGGGCTGATACGCAGTATTTT; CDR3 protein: CSANSGGADTQYF
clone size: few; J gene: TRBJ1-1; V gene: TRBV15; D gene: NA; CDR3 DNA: TGTGCCACCACCCTCGACCGCATGGGGACTGAAGCTTTCTTT; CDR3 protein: CATTLDRMGTEAFF
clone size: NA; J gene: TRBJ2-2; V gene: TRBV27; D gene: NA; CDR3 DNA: TGTGCCAGCAGTTTGAGTCCTGACTTATTGGTCGGGGAGCTGTTTTTT; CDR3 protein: CASSLSPDLLVGELFF
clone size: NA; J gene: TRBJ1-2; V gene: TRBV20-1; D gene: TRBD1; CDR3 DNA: TGCAGTGCTAGAGCACAGGGGGACTATGGCTACACCTTC; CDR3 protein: CSARAQGDYGYTF
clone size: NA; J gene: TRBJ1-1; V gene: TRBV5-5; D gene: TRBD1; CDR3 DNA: TGTGCCAGCGGATCCGGGACAGGGGGCCTCCTAGGGAACACTGAAGCTTTCTTT; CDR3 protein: CASGSGTGGLLGNTEAFF
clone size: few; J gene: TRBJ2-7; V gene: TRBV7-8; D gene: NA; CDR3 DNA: TGTGCCAGCAGCTTAGGGCTAGCAGCCTACGAGCAGTACTTC; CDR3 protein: CASSLGLAAYEQYF
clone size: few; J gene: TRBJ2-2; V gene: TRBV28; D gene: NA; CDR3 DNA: TGTGCCAGCAGACTTACGAATGCCGGGGAGCTGTTTTTT; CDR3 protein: CASRLTNAGELFF
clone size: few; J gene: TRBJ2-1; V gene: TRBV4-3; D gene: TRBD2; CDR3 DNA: TGCGCCAGCAGCCAAGAAATGGGGGGGTATGACCATGAGCAGTTCTTC; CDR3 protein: CASSQEMGGYDHEQFF
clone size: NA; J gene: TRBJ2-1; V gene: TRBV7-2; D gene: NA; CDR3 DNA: TGTGCCAGCAGCCTGTTGGGGTCGAGCTCCTACAATGAGCAGTTCTTC; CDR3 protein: CASSLLGSSSYNEQFF
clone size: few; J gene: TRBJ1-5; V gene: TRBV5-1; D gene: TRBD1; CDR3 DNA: TGCGCCAGCAGCCCGGGACAGGGATCAGGTCAGCCCCAGCATTTT; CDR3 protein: CASSPGQGSGQPQHF
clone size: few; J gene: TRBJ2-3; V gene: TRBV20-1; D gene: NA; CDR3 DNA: TGCAGTGGTCACCCGGGGGGCACAGATACGCAGTATTTT; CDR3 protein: CSGHPGGTDTQYF
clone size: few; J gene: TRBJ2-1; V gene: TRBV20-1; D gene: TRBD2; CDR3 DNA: TGCAGTGCTAGGCGCCCCGTCGATCGGGGACTAACCATGTATTGGAATGAGCAGTTCTTC; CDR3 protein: CSARRPVDRGLTMYWNEQFF
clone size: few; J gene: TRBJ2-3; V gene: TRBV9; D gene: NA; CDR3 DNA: TGTGCCAGCAGCGAGACGGACTGGAGCACAGATACGCAGTATTTT; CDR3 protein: CASSETDWSTDTQYF
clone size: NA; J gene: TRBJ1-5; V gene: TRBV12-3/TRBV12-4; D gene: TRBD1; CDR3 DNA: TGTGCCAGCAGGGGGACAGGGGGTCAGCCCCAGCATTTT; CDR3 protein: CASRGTGGQPQHF
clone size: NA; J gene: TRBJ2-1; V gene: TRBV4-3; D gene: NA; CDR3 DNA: TGCGCCAGCAGCCAAGTTAGCGACACCTACAATGAGCAGTTCTTC; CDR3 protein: CASSQVSDTYNEQFF
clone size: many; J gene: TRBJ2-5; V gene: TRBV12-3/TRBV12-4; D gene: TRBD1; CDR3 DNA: TGTGCCAGCAGTCCTCAGGGGGCCTGGGAGACCCAGTACTTC; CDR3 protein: CASSPQGAWETQYF
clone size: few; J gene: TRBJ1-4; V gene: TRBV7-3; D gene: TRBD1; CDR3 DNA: TGTGCCAGCAGCTTAACGGGCCCGGGACAGGGTCCTGAAAAACTGTTTTTT; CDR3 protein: CASSLTGPGQGPEKLFF
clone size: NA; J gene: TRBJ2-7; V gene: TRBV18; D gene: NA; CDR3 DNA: TGTGCCAGCTCACCTCTTAATGACAGGCCCTACGAGCAGTACTTC; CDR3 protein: CASSPLNDRPYEQYF
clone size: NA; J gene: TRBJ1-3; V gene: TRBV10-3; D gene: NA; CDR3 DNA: TGTGCCATCCAGGGTTTCGCTGGAAACACCATATATTTT; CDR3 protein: CAIQGFAGNTIYF
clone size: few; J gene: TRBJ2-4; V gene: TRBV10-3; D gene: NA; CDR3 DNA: TGTGCCAGCTCCCATTCAGGGAGGAAAAACATTCAGTACTTC; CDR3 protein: CASSHSGRKNIQYF
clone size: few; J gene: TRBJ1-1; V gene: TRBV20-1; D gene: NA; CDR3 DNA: TGCAGTGCTAGAGGATGGATTCCCAACACTGAAGCTTTCTTT; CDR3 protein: CSARGWIPNTEAFF
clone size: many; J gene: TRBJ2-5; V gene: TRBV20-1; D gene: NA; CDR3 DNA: TGCAGTGCTCCAGGGGGGGAGACCCAGTACTTC; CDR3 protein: CSAPGGETQYF
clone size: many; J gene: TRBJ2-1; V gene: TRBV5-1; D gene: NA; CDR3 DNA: TGCGCCAGCAGCTTGTCCACTAACAATGAGCAGTTCTTC; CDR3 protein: CASSLSTNNEQFF
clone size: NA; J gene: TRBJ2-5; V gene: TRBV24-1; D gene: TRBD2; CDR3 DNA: TGTGCCACCAGTGATCTTAGACTAGCGAGGGCCCAAGAGACCCAGTACTTC; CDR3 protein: CATSDLRLARAQETQYF
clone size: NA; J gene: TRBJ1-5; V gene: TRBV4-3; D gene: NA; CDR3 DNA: TGCGCCAGCATCCAAGCTGGACCTGGGGAACAGCCCCAGCATTTT; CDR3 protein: CASIQAGPGEQPQHF
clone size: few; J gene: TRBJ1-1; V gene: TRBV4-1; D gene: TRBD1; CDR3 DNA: TGCGCCAGCCGCCCCGGACAGGGTAGCACTGAAGCTTTCTTT; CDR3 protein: CASRPGQGSTEAFF
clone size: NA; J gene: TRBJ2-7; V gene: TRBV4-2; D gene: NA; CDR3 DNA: TGTGCCAGCAGCCAAGAACGAGAGTCCTACGAGCAGTACTTC; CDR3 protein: CASSQERESYEQYF
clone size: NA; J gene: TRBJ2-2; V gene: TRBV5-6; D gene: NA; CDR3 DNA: TGTGCCAGCAGCCTACTCTCCGGGTCTTCTTACACCGGGGAGCTGTTTTTT; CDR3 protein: CASSLLSGSSYTGELFF
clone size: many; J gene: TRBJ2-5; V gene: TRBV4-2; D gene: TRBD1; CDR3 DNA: TGTGCCAGCAGCCAAGATGGACAGGGCGGACAAGAGACCCAGTACTTC; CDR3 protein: CASSQDGQGGQETQYF
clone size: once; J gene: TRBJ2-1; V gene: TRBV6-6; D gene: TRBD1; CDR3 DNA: TGTGCCAGCAGTTACTCGCCACCGGGACAGGGGCTAGTCGAGCAGTTCTTC; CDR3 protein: CASSYSPPGQGLVEQFF
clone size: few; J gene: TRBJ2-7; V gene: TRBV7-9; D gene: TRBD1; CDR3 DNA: TGTGCCAGCAGCTTAGGAGGACAGGGAACCTACGAGCAGTACTTC; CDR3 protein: CASSLGGQGTYEQYF
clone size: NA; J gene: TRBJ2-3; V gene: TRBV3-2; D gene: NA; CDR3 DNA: TGTGCCAGCAGCCAAGTCAGGGTTTTTACAGATACGCAGTATTTT; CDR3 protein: CASSQVRVFTDTQYF
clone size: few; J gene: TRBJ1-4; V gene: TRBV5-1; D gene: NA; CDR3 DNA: TGCGCCAGCAGCGTCCAGGGCGAGGGTGGGAAAGAAAAACTGTTTTTT; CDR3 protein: CASSVQGEGGKEKLFF
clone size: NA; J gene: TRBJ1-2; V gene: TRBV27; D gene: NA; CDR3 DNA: TGTGCCAGCAGTTTGGCGGGGGCGCATGGCTACACCTTC; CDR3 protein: CASSLAGAHGYTF
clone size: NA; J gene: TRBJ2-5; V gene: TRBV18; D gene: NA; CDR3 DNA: TGTGCCAGCTCACTCGACGGCCCCCGGCAGCCAAATAAAGAGACCCAGTACTTC; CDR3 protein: CASSLDGPRQPNKETQYF
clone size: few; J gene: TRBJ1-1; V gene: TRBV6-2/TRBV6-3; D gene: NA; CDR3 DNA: TGTGCCAGCTTGGACAGCCTGAACACTGAAGCTTTCTTT; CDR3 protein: CASLDSLNTEAFF
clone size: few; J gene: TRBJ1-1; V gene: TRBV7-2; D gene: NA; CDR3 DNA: TGTGCCAGCAGCTTACAGGGTACAGTGAACACTGAAGCTTTCTTT; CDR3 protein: CASSLQGTVNTEAFF
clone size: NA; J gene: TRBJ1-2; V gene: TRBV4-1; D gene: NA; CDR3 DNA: TGCGCCAGCAGCCAAGGGGAGAGGACAGTGAACTATGGCTACACCTTC; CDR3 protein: CASSQGERTVNYGYTF